Listed below are T cell receptor beta chains from one sample, sequenced in a study of shared clonotypes between healthy human individuals. Repertoires were generated with immunoSEQ multiplex PCR, while TCRdb's copy carries only in-frame clones and drops some. The repertoire includes around 1.9 million clones, under 95% of them detected once, and more than 1.5% sits in the top ten. Input material: naive CD8+ T cells from PBMCs. The receptors come from a man younger than 35 in good health. Some clones in this sample may be carry-over from other donors' samples. Both conserved end residues are trimmed from each CDR3.

V	J	CDR3
TRBV27	TRBJ2-4	ASSFSPRGGRENIQY
TRBV7-2	TRBJ2-1	ASSTGLAGYSYNEQF
TRBV28	TRBJ2-7	ASSSPGRDEQY
TRBV27	TRBJ2-6	ASSFYQGVLT
TRBV2	TRBJ2-1	ASSRTSGRAIGGNEQF
TRBV9	TRBJ2-7	ASSVEASRPCEQY
TRBV27	TRBJ2-3	ASSLFNRDTQY
TRBV6-1	TRBJ1-2	AAVGQEPSDYT
TRBV29-1	TRBJ2-2	SVGQPTTGELF
TRBV7-8	TRBJ2-1	ASSFPSSGKVSDEQF
TRBV7-8	TRBJ2-3	ASSQRLAGGDTQY
TRBV28	TRBJ1-1	ASSSIDRYTEAF
TRBV19	TRBJ1-1	ASSIPTANTEAF
TRBV9	TRBJ2-3	ASSVWGALDTQY
TRBV27	TRBJ1-1	ASSPTGVATEAF
TRBV29-1	TRBJ2-7	SATGNPYEQY
TRBV7-6	TRBJ2-3	ASSSTDAGPDTQY
TRBV29-1	TRBJ2-7	SVDVSYEQY
TRBV7-9	TRBJ1-3	ASSASGLRSGNTIY
TRBV11-2	TRBJ2-5	ASSLGGQPQETQY
TRBV14	TRBJ1-2	ASSRSIAYGYT
TRBV7-9	TRBJ1-3	ASSFGQLSGNTIY
TRBV28	TRBJ1-5	ASSLGAGHQH
TRBV15	TRBJ2-7	ATSRDGGPSYEQY
TRBV4-1	TRBJ2-1	ASSQGPHEQF